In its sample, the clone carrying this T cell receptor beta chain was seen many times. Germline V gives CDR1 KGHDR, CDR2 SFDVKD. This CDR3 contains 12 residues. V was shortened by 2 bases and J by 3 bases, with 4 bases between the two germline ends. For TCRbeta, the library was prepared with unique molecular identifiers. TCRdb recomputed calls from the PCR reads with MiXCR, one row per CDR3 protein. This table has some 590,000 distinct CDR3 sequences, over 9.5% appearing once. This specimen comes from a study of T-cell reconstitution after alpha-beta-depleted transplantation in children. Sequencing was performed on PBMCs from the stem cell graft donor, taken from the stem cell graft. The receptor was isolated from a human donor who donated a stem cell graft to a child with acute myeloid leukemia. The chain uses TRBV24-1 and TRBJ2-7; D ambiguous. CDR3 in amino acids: CATSDSSYEQYF. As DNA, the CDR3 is TGTGCCACCAGTGATTCAAGCTACGAGCAGTACTTC.